The 15 T cell receptor beta chains below were found in one sample sequenced in a study of T-cell reconstitution after alpha-beta-depleted transplantation in children. Library preparation (for TCRbeta) was performed with unique molecular identifiers. TCRdb analysed the PCR reads with MiXCR anew, one entry per CDR3 protein. The sample contains almost 500,000 distinct CDR3 sequences, 9.5% to 15% of which appear only once. This specimen was PBMCs from the stem cell graft donor, taken from the stem cell graft. Receptors were obtained from a human donor who donated a stem cell graft to a child with combined immunodeficiency.

The chain couples TRBV12-3 or TRBV12-4 to TRBJ2-1, with D tentatively TRBD2 (6 bases). This CDR3 region has 14 residues. The V end was cut by 6 bases, the J end by 8 bases, with 17 bases between. The CDR3: CASSMAGPGDEQFF. The CDR3 nucleotides are TGTGCCAGCAGCATGGCGGGACCGGGCGATGAGCAGTTCTTC.

The J gene is TRBJ2-5, the V gene TRBV9; 14 bases are a match to TRBD2. V lost 4 bases and J lost 7; bases outside the gene matches: 6. Germline V gene data show CDR1 as SGDLS and CDR2 as YYNGEE. This CDR3 region has 15 residues. CDR3 protein: CASSSTSGRAGTQYF. In nucleotides, the CDR3 is TGTGCCAGCAGCTCGACTAGCGGGAGGGCCGGGACCCAGTACTTC.

The chain uses TRBV12-3 or TRBV12-4 and TRBJ2-7, with D possibly called TRBD1 or TRBD2 (5 bases each). V lost 3 bases to trimming and J lost 5 bases, with 20 bases between them. This CDR3 comprises 16 residues. The CDR3 bases are TGTGCCAGCAGTTTCATGGGAGAGGGACCAGGCCACGAGCAGTACTTC. As protein: CASSFMGEGPGHEQYF.

The rearrangement links TRBV12-5 to TRBJ1-5; D possibly corresponds to TRBD1 (5 bases). CDR3 length equals 17 residues. V lost 0 bases and J 0 bases, leaving 12 bases between the germline ends. Germline assignment: CDR1 LGHNT and CDR2 FRNRAP. CDR3: CASGLVLDRDSNQPQHF. The DNA for the CDR3 is TGTGCTAGTGGTTTGGTGCTAGACAGAGATAGCAATCAGCCCCAGCATTTT.

The V gene is TRBV2, the J gene TRBJ2-7; tentatively, D is TRBD1 or TRBD2 (5 bases each). CDR1 and CDR2 (germline): SNHLY, FYNNEI. V gave up 7 bases and J gave up 7 bases, with 17 bases separating them. The CDR3 is 13 residues long. DNA of the CDR3: TGTGCCAGCACCCGGGACCTGCAGCGGGAGCAGTACTTC. Its translation: CASTRDLQREQYF.

The V and J genes are TRBV4-3 and TRBJ1-2, with TRBD1 matching over 12 bases. This CDR3 region has 16 residues. The germline gives CDR1 LGHNA, CDR2 YSLEER. Trimming took 0 bases from V and 7 from J; bases not matched to a gene: 6. CDR3 bases: TGCGCCAGCAGCCAAGATCGCGGGACAGGGGGCTTTGGCTACACCTTC. This sequence encodes CASSQDRGTGGFGYTF.

The table lists this clonotype with many counts. The rearrangement joins TRBV6-2 or TRBV6-3 to TRBJ2-1; the match to TRBD2 covers 7 bases. The trim removed 7 bases at V and 3 bases at J, leaving 6 bases unmatched. Per the germline V gene, CDR1 is MNHEY and CDR2 is SVGEGT. The CDR3 runs to 14 residues. The CDR3 coding sequence is TGTGCCAGCAATACCGGGACTAACTACAATGAGCAGTTCTTC. It specifies CASNTGTNYNEQFF.

This clonotype was recorded a few times. V gene TRBV5-1 combines with J gene TRBJ2-6, with 8 positions matching TRBD1. Germline V gene lookup returns CDR1 SGHRS and CDR2 YFSETQ. The CDR3 runs 16 residues. V was clipped by 7 bases and J by 9 bases; unmatched bases: 15. DNA of the CDR3: TGCGCCAGCTTTGGGACAGGAGATTCTGGGATCAACGTCCTGACTTTC. Translated, it gives CASFGTGDSGINVLTF.

V and J are TRBV28 and TRBJ2-1, with TRBD2 identical over 7 bases. J lost 9 bases, V lost 8 bases, and 10 bases had no gene match. Per the germline V gene, CDR1 is MDHEN and CDR2 is SYDVKM. There are 13 residues in the CDR3. In DNA, the CDR3 is TGTGCCAGCCGACGGGGAGGGGCGGGTGAGCAGTTCTTC. This translates into CASRRGGAGEQFF.

This clonotype was seen repeatedly, ten times or more. The chain uses TRBV5-1 and TRBJ1-3, with a possible D match to TRBD1 (5 bases). CDR1 is SGHRS and CDR2 is YFSETQ in the germline V gene. The CDR3 extends over 14 amino acids. The germline V and J ends were trimmed by 0 bases and 4 bases, with 8 bases remaining between them. DNA of the CDR3: TGCGCCAGCAGCTTGGGACAGTCCGGAAACACCATATATTTT. Translating it yields CASSLGQSGNTIYF.

This clonotype was seen a few times. This chain joins TRBV20-1 and TRBJ1-1, with unresolved D. Germline assignment: CDR1 DFQATT and CDR2 SNEGSKA (reference sequence). CDR3 length: 13 residues. V was pared by 0 bases and J by 3 bases, with 8 bases between. CDR3 sequence (DNA): TGCAGTGCTAGAGATTATGGGGACACTGAAGCTTTCTTT. Translating it yields CSARDYGDTEAFF.

Concerning this clonotype: This clone may be a read error of a much larger clone one base away. The chain uses TRBV6-5 and TRBJ1-6; D unclear. CDR1 and CDR2 (germline): MNHEY, SVGAGI. The CDR3 length is 17 residues. The CDR3 reads CASSYLDGSSYNTPLHF. CDR3 sequence (DNA): TGTGCCAGCAGTTATCTGGACGGGAGCTCCTATAATACACCCCTCCACTTT.

The J gene is TRBJ2-3, the V gene TRBV9, with D unresolved. CDR1 SGDLS and CDR2 YYNGEE come from the germline V gene. The CDR3 sequence is 18 residues long. Trimming removed 0 bases from V and 0 bases from J, with 17 bases in between. The CDR3 loop reads CASSVGRFGQLSTDTQYF. The CDR3 DNA sequence: TGTGCCAGCAGCGTAGGGCGTTTCGGCCAGCTCAGCACAGATACGCAGTATTTT.

The V gene is TRBV12-3 or TRBV12-4, the J gene TRBJ1-1; D is unclear. CDR3 length: 13 residues. Trimming took 6 bases from V and 1 from J, leaving 9 bases between them. CDR3 protein: CASSPNTNTEAFF. The CDR3 coding sequence is TGTGCCAGCAGCCCCAACACGAACACTGAAGCTTTCTTT.

Points on this clonotype: This may be a read error, as it is one base from a much larger clone. The V call is TRBV25-1, the J call TRBJ2-1; 7 nucleotides line up with TRBD2. The CDR3 is made up of 14 amino acids. Losses at the gene ends were 11 bases for V and 4 bases for J; bases not matched to a gene: 11. Germline CDR1 reads MGHDK; CDR2 reads SYGVNS. The CDR3: CARDLAVDYNEQFF. In DNA, the CDR3 is TGTGCCCGTGATCTAGCGGTAGATTACAATGAGCAGTTCTTC.